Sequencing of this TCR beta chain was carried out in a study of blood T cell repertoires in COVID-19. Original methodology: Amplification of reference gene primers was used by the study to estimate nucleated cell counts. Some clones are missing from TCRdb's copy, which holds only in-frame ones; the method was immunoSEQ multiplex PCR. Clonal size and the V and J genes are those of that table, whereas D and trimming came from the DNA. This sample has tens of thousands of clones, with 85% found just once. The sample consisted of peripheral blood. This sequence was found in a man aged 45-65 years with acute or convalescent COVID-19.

In DNA, the CDR3 is TGTGCCAGCAGCCAAGTATCTAGCACTGAAGCTTTCTTT. This codes for CASSQVSSTEAFF. The genes are TRBV3-1 (or the pseudogene TRBV3-2) and TRBJ1-1; D call uncertain. CDR1 and CDR2 (germline): LGHDT, YNNKEL (reference sequence). This CDR3 has 13 residues. V dropped 1 base and J dropped 4 bases, with 7 bases sitting between them.